A selection of T cell receptor beta chains follows, all from one sample in a study of T cells in Graves' hyperthyroidism and ophthalmopathy. TCRdb reprocessed the multiplex PCR reads via MiXCR and lists one record per CDR3 protein. The sample contains roughly 640,000 distinct CDR3 sequences, approximately 16% of which appear only once. Sequenced material: blood. The receptors come from a woman between 40 and 55 years old with Graves' ophthalmopathy. The CDR3 runs from the conserved cysteine through the conserved F or W. Fields, in order: clone size, D gene, V gene, J gene, CDR3 length, CDR3 protein, CDR3 DNA. A D gene is named only where the DNA matches it firmly. Part of the rows lack a size; the others show once, few, many or a class for expanded clones.

clone size: many; D gene: TRBD1; V gene: TRBV5-1; J gene: TRBJ1-2; CDR3 length: 14; CDR3 protein: CASSTGQAPAGYTF; CDR3 DNA: TGCGCCAGCAGCACGGGACAGGCGCCCGCTGGCTACACCTTC
clone size: few; D gene: -; V gene: TRBV5-8; J gene: TRBJ2-2; CDR3 length: 15; CDR3 protein: CASSLLTPGTGELFF; CDR3 DNA: TGTGCCAGCAGCTTGTTGACGCCGGGGACCGGGGAGCTGTTTTTT
clone size: many; D gene: -; V gene: TRBV3-1; J gene: TRBJ1-5; CDR3 length: 15; CDR3 protein: CASSSTPGGDQPQHF; CDR3 DNA: TGTGCCAGCAGCTCGACCCCCGGGGGTGATCAGCCCCAGCATTTT
clone size: many; D gene: -; V gene: TRBV2; J gene: TRBJ2-1; CDR3 length: 13; CDR3 protein: CASSATRDNEQFF; CDR3 DNA: TGTGCCAGCAGCGCCACTCGGGACAATGAGCAGTTCTTC
clone size: -; D gene: -; V gene: TRBV6-1; J gene: TRBJ1-3; CDR3 length: 15; CDR3 protein: CASSLTTRRGNTIYF; CDR3 DNA: TGTGCCAGCAGTTTGACTACCCGGCGTGGAAACACCATATATTTT
clone size: -; D gene: TRBD2; V gene: TRBV6-1; J gene: TRBJ2-7; CDR3 length: 15; CDR3 protein: CASNRLAGSFDEQYF; CDR3 DNA: TGTGCCAGCAACCGACTAGCGGGTAGTTTCGACGAGCAGTACTTC
clone size: many; D gene: -; V gene: TRBV18; J gene: TRBJ1-1; CDR3 length: 14; CDR3 protein: CASSSSAQNTEAFF; CDR3 DNA: TGTGCCAGCTCAAGCAGCGCACAGAACACTGAAGCTTTCTTT
clone size: few; D gene: TRBD2; V gene: TRBV6-1; J gene: TRBJ2-7; CDR3 length: 15; CDR3 protein: CASRIGTSPTYEQYF; CDR3 DNA: TGTGCCAGCCGAATCGGGACTAGCCCCACCTACGAGCAGTACTTC
clone size: many; D gene: -; V gene: TRBV5-1; J gene: TRBJ1-1; CDR3 length: 14; CDR3 protein: CASSLADQTHEAFF; CDR3 DNA: TGCGCCAGCAGCTTGGCCGATCAGACCCATGAAGCTTTCTTT
clone size: many; D gene: -; V gene: TRBV3-1; J gene: TRBJ1-1; CDR3 length: 14; CDR3 protein: CASSQDRFRAEAFF; CDR3 DNA: TGTGCCAGCAGCCAAGATAGGTTTAGAGCTGAAGCTTTCTTT
clone size: -; D gene: -; V gene: TRBV20-1; J gene: TRBJ1-3; CDR3 length: 16; CDR3 protein: CSARDAGLSSGNTIYF; CDR3 DNA: TGCAGTGCTAGAGACGCCGGACTCAGCTCTGGAAACACCATATATTTT
clone size: once; D gene: -; V gene: TRBV9; J gene: TRBJ1-2; CDR3 length: 13; CDR3 protein: CASSVEQGVGYTF; CDR3 DNA: TGTGCCAGCAGCGTAGAACAGGGTGTTGGCTACACCTTC
clone size: -; D gene: -; V gene: TRBV20-1; J gene: TRBJ2-1; CDR3 length: 14; CDR3 protein: CSAGGGPPYNEQFF; CDR3 DNA: TGCAGTGCTGGGGGGGGCCCCCCTTACAATGAGCAGTTCTTC
clone size: many; D gene: -; V gene: TRBV11-2; J gene: TRBJ1-1; CDR3 length: 17; CDR3 protein: CASREMWSRRPNTEAFF; CDR3 DNA: TGTGCCAGCAGAGAGATGTGGTCTCGGCGCCCGAACACTGAAGCTTTCTTT
clone size: many; D gene: -; V gene: TRBV12-3/TRBV12-4; J gene: TRBJ2-5; CDR3 length: 14; CDR3 protein: CASSKNRVLETQYF; CDR3 DNA: TGTGCCAGCAGCAAAAACAGGGTCTTGGAGACCCAGTACTTC
clone size: few; D gene: TRBD2; V gene: TRBV20-1; J gene: TRBJ2-3; CDR3 length: 16; CDR3 protein: CSARDFAGGPMYTQYF; CDR3 DNA: TGCAGTGCTAGAGATTTCGCGGGGGGGCCGATGTATACGCAGTATTTT
clone size: few; D gene: -; V gene: TRBV27; J gene: TRBJ2-2; CDR3 length: 14; CDR3 protein: CASSVSRNTGELFF; CDR3 DNA: TGTGCCAGCAGTGTCAGCCGGAACACCGGGGAGCTGTTTTTT
clone size: -; D gene: -; V gene: TRBV28; J gene: TRBJ2-7; CDR3 length: 15; CDR3 protein: CASSPRGAGSYEQYF; CDR3 DNA: TGTGCCAGCAGTCCCCGTGGGGCGGGATCCTACGAGCAGTACTTC
clone size: many; D gene: -; V gene: TRBV20-1; J gene: TRBJ1-2; CDR3 length: 13; CDR3 protein: CSAREPPSYGYTF; CDR3 DNA: TGCAGTGCTAGAGAGCCCCCCAGCTATGGCTACACCTTC
clone size: few; D gene: -; V gene: TRBV6-5; J gene: TRBJ1-2; CDR3 length: 13; CDR3 protein: CASSYSQGWGYTF; CDR3 DNA: TGTGCCAGCAGTTACTCCCAGGGGTGGGGCTACACCTTC
clone size: -; D gene: TRBD2; V gene: TRBV7-6; J gene: TRBJ2-5; CDR3 length: 16; CDR3 protein: CASSLLSGGAAQTQYF; CDR3 DNA: TGTGCCAGCAGCCTGCTGAGCGGGGGGGCCGCTCAGACCCAGTACTTC
clone size: few; D gene: TRBD2; V gene: TRBV20-1; J gene: TRBJ2-7; CDR3 length: 14; CDR3 protein: CSAPRLAGTYEQYF; CDR3 DNA: TGCAGTGCCCCTCGACTAGCGGGGACCTACGAGCAGTACTTC
clone size: many; D gene: -; V gene: TRBV2; J gene: TRBJ2-5; CDR3 length: 16; CDR3 protein: CASSYSAGDRGETQYF; CDR3 DNA: TGTGCCAGCAGTTATTCGGCAGGGGATCGGGGAGAGACCCAGTACTTC
clone size: many; D gene: TRBD2; V gene: TRBV5-1; J gene: TRBJ2-3; CDR3 length: 20; CDR3 protein: CASSLASPGAASGLTDTQYF; CDR3 DNA: TGCGCCAGCAGCTTGGCTTCCCCTGGAGCGGCTAGCGGCCTCACAGATACGCAGTATTTT
clone size: many; D gene: TRBD2; V gene: TRBV12-3/TRBV12-4; J gene: TRBJ2-7; CDR3 length: 15; CDR3 protein: CASSPQGGRSYEQYF; CDR3 DNA: TGTGCCAGCAGTCCCCAGGGCGGGAGGTCTTACGAGCAGTACTTC
clone size: -; D gene: TRBD2; V gene: TRBV4-1; J gene: TRBJ2-5; CDR3 length: 15; CDR3 protein: CASSQGAGGATTQYF; CDR3 DNA: TGCGCCAGCAGCCAAGGGGCGGGGGGAGCGACGACCCAGTACTTC
clone size: few; D gene: TRBD1; V gene: TRBV20-1; J gene: TRBJ1-4; CDR3 length: 15; CDR3 protein: CSARDRGPTNEKLFF; CDR3 DNA: TGCAGTGCTAGGGACAGGGGGCCTACTAATGAAAAACTGTTTTTT
clone size: many; D gene: TRBD2; V gene: TRBV28; J gene: TRBJ2-1; CDR3 length: 15; CDR3 protein: CASSLSGGAHNEQFF; CDR3 DNA: TGTGCCAGCAGTCTAAGCGGGGGGGCCCACAATGAGCAGTTCTTC
clone size: many; D gene: -; V gene: TRBV5-1; J gene: TRBJ2-1; CDR3 length: 13; CDR3 protein: CASSFDTPLGQFF; CDR3 DNA: TGCGCCAGCAGCTTCGATACTCCGCTAGGGCAGTTCTTC